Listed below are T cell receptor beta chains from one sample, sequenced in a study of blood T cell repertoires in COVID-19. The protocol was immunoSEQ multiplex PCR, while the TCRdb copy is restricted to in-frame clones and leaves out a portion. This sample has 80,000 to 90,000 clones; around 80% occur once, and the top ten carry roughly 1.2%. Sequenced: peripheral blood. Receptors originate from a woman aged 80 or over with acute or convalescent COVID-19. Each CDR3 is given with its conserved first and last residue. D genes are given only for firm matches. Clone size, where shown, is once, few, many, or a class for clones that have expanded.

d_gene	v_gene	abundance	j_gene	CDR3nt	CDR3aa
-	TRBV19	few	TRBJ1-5	TGTGCCAGTAGTATAGATAGGGGATACGGTCAGCCCCAGCATTTT	CASSIDRGYGQPQHF
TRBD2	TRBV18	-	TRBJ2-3	TGTGCCAGCTCACCGTTTTCGGCTAGCGGGAAGGGCACAGATACGCAGTATTTT	CASSPFSASGKGTDTQYF
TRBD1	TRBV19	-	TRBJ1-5	TGTGCCACCAGGGACAGGGACGGTCAGCCCCAGCATTTT	CATRDRDGQPQHF
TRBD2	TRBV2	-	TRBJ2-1	TGTGCCAGCATGGGGAGGGGCACCTACAATGAGCAGTTCTTC	CASMGRGTYNEQFF
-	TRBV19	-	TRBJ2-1	TGTGCCAGTAGTAGCGGGACCTACAATGAGCAGTTCTTC	CASSSGTYNEQFF
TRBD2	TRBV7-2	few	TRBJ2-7	TGTGCCAGCAGCTTAGTAGCGGGGGGGCCATACGAGCAGTACTTC	CASSLVAGGPYEQYF
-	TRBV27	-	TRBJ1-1	TGTGCCAGCAGTTTGGGGCCGGGGGTCACTGAAGCTTTCTTT	CASSLGPGVTEAFF
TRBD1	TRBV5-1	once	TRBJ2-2	TGCGCCAGCAGCGCCGACAGGGTAGGGGCCGGGGAGCTGTTTTTT	CASSADRVGAGELFF
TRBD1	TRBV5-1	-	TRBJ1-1	TGCGCCAGCAGCTTACAGGGGGTTGAGACTGAAGCTTTCTTT	CASSLQGVETEAFF
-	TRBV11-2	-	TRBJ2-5	TGTGCCAGCAGCTTCATAGCGAGAGAGACCCAGTACTTC	CASSFIARETQYF
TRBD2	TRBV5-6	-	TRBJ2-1	TGTGCCAGCAGCTTGGCAGGGACTATGATTTACAATGAGCAGTTCTTC	CASSLAGTMIYNEQFF
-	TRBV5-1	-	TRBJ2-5	TGCGCCAGCGAGGGGGGGTCGGGAGAGACCCAGTACTTC	CASEGGSGETQYF
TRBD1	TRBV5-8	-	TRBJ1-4	TGTGCCAGCAACCGGGACAGGGGGGGAAAACTGTTTTTT	CASNRDRGGKLFF
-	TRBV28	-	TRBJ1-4	TGTGCCAGCAGTCCTACAGGGTTAAATGAAAAACTGTTTTTT	CASSPTGLNEKLFF
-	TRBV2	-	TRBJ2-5	TGTGCCAGCAGTGAGATCGGGACAAAGTACCAAGAGACCCAGTACTTC	CASSEIGTKYQETQYF
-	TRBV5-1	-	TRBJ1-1	TGCGCCAGCAGCCCTGGTCAACATTTAATGACTGAAGCTTTCTTT	CASSPGQHLMTEAFF
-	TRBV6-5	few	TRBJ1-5	TGTGCCAGCAGTCTTGAGAATCAGCCCCAGCATTTT	CASSLENQPQHF
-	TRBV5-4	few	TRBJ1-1	TGTGCCAGCAGCTTGCCGTCAGGGGTCACTGAAGCTTTCTTT	CASSLPSGVTEAFF
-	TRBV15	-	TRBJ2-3	TGTGCCACCAGCAGAGATTTAGGGGCTAGCGTAAGCACAGATACGCAGTATTTT	CATSRDLGASVSTDTQYF
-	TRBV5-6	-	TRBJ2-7	TGTGCCAGCAGCTTGGGAGTCAAGACTTACGAGCAGTACTTC	CASSLGVKTYEQYF
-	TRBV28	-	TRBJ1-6	TGTGCCAGCAGTCCCCCTCACTTTTCACCCCTCCACTTT	CASSPPHFSPLHF
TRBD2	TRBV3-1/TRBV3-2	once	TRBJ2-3	TGTGCCAGCAGCCAACTCGGGACTAGCGGGATTCAAGATACGCAGTATTTT	CASSQLGTSGIQDTQYF
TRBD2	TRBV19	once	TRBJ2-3	TGTGCCAGTAGTATAGAACTAGCGTTTAGCACAGATACGCAGTATTTT	CASSIELAFSTDTQYF
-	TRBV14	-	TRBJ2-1	TGTGCCAGCAGCCAAGCCGGGACTTTGTACAATGAGCAGTTCTTC	CASSQAGTLYNEQFF
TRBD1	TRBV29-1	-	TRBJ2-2	TGCAGCGTCCCGACAGGGGTCACCGGGGAGCTGTTTTTT	CSVPTGVTGELFF
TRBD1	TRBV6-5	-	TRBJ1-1	TGTGCCAGCAGGGACAGGGTCATGAACACTGAAGCTTTCTTT	CASRDRVMNTEAFF
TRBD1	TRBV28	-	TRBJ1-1	TGTGCCAGCAGTCCAGGGGGCCGGACTGAAGCTTTCTTT	CASSPGGRTEAFF
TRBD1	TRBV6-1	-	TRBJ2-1	TGTGCCAGCAGTGAAGTGGGACAGTACTACAATGAGCAGTTCTTC	CASSEVGQYYNEQFF
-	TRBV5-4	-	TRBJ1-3	TGTGCCAGCAGCTTGGTAAATGGAAACACCATATATTTT	CASSLVNGNTIYF
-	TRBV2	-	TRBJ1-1	TGTGCCAGCTTAAGGGGGATGAACACTGAAGCTTTCTTT	CASLRGMNTEAFF
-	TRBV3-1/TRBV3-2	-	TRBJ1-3	TGTGCCAGCAGTGAGTTGAGGTCCGGAAACACCATATATTTT	CASSELRSGNTIYF
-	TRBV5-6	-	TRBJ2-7	TGTGCCAGCAGCTTGCTAGGGGTCGCCTACGAGCAGTACTTC	CASSLLGVAYEQYF